A single sample is the source of the 12 T cell receptor beta chains below, sequenced in a study of identical twins. TCRdb itself ran the 5' RACE reads through MiXCR, one entry per CDR3 protein. The table lists some 560,000 distinct CDR3 sequences, more than 9% of them singletons. This sample also belongs to another study, concerning yellow fever vaccine responses in identical twins.

Material: PBMCs. The receptors originated from a woman between 18 and 30 years old in good health.

At least ten counts were recorded for this clonotype. The rearrangement joins TRBV6-1 to TRBJ2-7; 8 bases match TRBD1. J gave up 2 bases and V 7 bases, and 4 bases lay outside the gene matches. The CDR3 extends over 13 amino acids. From germline, CDR1 is MNHNS and CDR2 SASEGT. The CDR3 loop reads CASNDRGPYEQYF. In nucleotides, the CDR3 is TGTGCCAGCAACGACAGGGGACCCTACGAGCAGTACTTC.

This clonotype was picked up a small number of times. This chain joins TRBV12-3 or TRBV12-4 and TRBJ1-4; D uncertain. The CDR3 runs to 13 residues. Between the trimmed V and J ends, which lost 5 bases and 9 bases, there was a span of 13 bases. The CDR3 DNA is TGTGCCAGCAGTCGGGTTCCGAATCAAAAACTGTTTTTT. Protein product: CASSRVPNQKLFF.

This clonotype has more than one count but fewer than ten. CDR3 protein: CASVVGSSNSPLHF. The CDR3 nucleotides are TGTGCCAGCGTAGTAGGGAGCAGTAATTCACCCCTCCACTTT. The J gene is TRBJ1-6, the V gene TRBV7-9; D gene uncertain. V lost 8 bases and J lost 6, with 14 bases in between. CDR1 SEHNR and CDR2 FQNEAQ come from the germline V gene (reference sequence). The CDR3 length is 14 residues.

This clonotype has more than one count but fewer than ten. The chain combines TRBV7-3 with TRBJ2-7; D may match TRBD1 or TRBD2 (5 bases each). Germline V gene lookup returns CDR1 SGHTA and CDR2 FQGTGA. V was cut by 5 bases and J by 4 bases, with 15 bases left in between. The CDR3 contains 14 residues. The CDR3 sequence: CASSRGEESYEQYF. For the CDR3, the DNA is TGTGCCAGCAGCCGGGGCGAGGAGTCGTACGAGCAGTACTTC.

Ten or more counts support this clonotype. The chain links TRBV29-1 to TRBJ2-2; D not certain. Trimming cost V 0 bases and J 4 bases, with 9 bases left between them. This CDR3 has 14 amino acids. Germline V lookup: CDR1 SQVTM, CDR2 ANQGSEA. The CDR3 nucleotides are TGCAGCGTTGAAGATCTGCACATCACCGGGGAGCTGTTTTTT. Protein: CSVEDLHITGELFF.

This clonotype has ten or more counts. V is TRBV6-2 or TRBV6-3 and J is TRBJ2-7; D is uncertain. V lost 5 bases to trimming and J lost 3 bases, with 11 bases between them. There are 13 residues in the CDR3. Germline CDR1 is MNHEY and CDR2 is SVGEGT. The CDR3 spells CASSASGFYEQYF. The CDR3 nucleotides are TGTGCCAGCAGTGCCAGTGGTTTCTACGAGCAGTACTTC.

This clonotype appeared a few times. This chain uses TRBV12-3 or TRBV12-4 with TRBJ1-5, with D unclear. With 5 bases removed from V and 4 bases from J, the gap between germline ends came to 9 bases. The CDR3 is 13 residues long. DNA for the CDR3: TGTGCCAGCAGTCTGTGGGTTAATCAGCCCCAGCATTTT. This codes for CASSLWVNQPQHF.

The genes are TRBV3-1 and TRBJ2-7; D may be TRBD1 (5 bases). CDR1 and CDR2 from the germline V gene are LGHDT and YNNKEL (reference sequence). This CDR3 is built from 15 residues. Trimming removed 0 bases from V and 6 bases from J, with 15 bases in between. Here the CDR3 DNA reads TGTGCCAGCAGCCAAGATTCAGGGATAATTGGCGAGCAGTACTTC. Encoded protein: CASSQDSGIIGEQYF.

The chain is built from TRBV7-4 and TRBJ2-5; 11 positions agree with TRBD2. This CDR3 has 17 amino acids. Germline CDR1 is SGHVT and CDR2 is SQSDAQ. V was clipped by 3 bases and J by 4 bases; unmatched bases: 10. CDR3 region: CASSFICSGRAGETQYF. Here the CDR3 DNA reads TGTGCCAGCAGCTTCATCTGTAGCGGGAGGGCCGGAGAGACCCAGTACTTC.

At least ten counts were recorded for this clonotype. This chain joins TRBV12-3 or TRBV12-4 and TRBJ1-1; tentatively, D is TRBD1 (6 bases). The CDR3 is 13 amino acids. V was trimmed by 6 bases and J by 7 bases, leaving 15 bases between them. CDR3 residues: CASREQGFSEAFF. The CDR3, as DNA: TGTGCCAGCAGGGAACAGGGTTTCAGTGAAGCTTTCTTT.

This clonotype was seen a few times. J is TRBJ2-7 and V is TRBV18; the match to TRBD2 covers 8 bases. The CDR3 runs 15 residues. Trimming at V came to 3 bases and at J to 4 bases, leaving 8 bases not matched to a gene. CDR1 KGHSH and CDR2 LQKENI come from the germline V gene. The CDR3 nucleotides are TGTGCCAGCTCACCGGGGGCGGGAGGAGAATACGAGCAGTACTTC. This codes for CASSPGAGGEYEQYF.

In this sample, this clonotype turned up a few times. This chain joins TRBV29-1 and TRBJ2-5; possible D gene TRBD1, 5 bases. Trimming left V 6 bases short and J 1 base short, with 18 bases between. The CDR3 runs to 15 residues. CDR1 is SQVTM, CDR2 ANQGSEA, per germline. The CDR3 loop is CSVHYLTGSQETQYF. DNA for the CDR3: TGCAGCGTCCACTACCTTACAGGATCCCAAGAGACCCAGTACTTC.